The rows below give T cell receptor beta chains drawn from one sample of a study of cytomegalovirus exposure and HLA in healthy donors. TCRdb's table, derived via immunoSEQ multiplex PCR, lists solely in-frame clones and lacks some. The sample includes 50,000 to 65,000 clones, approximately 95% of them seen just once. Sequenced sample: PBMCs. The source of these receptors is a woman between 18 and 29 years old in good health and CMV-seropositive. Both conserved end residues are part of each CDR3. The order of the fields is V gene, D gene, J gene, CDR3 protein. D genes are given only for firm matches.

TRBV16	TRBD2	TRBJ2-7	CASSPRLAGYEQYF
TRBV11-3	TRBD2	TRBJ2-3	CASSPRGASGSTDTQYF
TRBV27	-	TRBJ2-7	CASRVSIRGNYEQYF
TRBV5-6	TRBD2	TRBJ2-3	CASSTLAGGRWDTQYF
TRBV5-1	TRBD2	TRBJ2-3	CASSLGPSGPPRGDTQYF
TRBV7-2	TRBD1	TRBJ2-7	CASSKKTGSYEQYF
TRBV7-2	-	TRBJ1-6	CASSLNRSYNSPLHF
TRBV5-1	-	TRBJ2-5	CASSLAGREETQYF
TRBV10-3	-	TRBJ1-1	CAISESRAETLNTEAFF
TRBV27	-	TRBJ2-3	CASSFSSRDTQYF
TRBV4-1	TRBD1	TRBJ1-5	CASSQRGDRTNQPQHF
TRBV19	-	TRBJ2-5	CASSIALSQETQYF
TRBV12-5	-	TRBJ1-2	CASGTQNYGYTF
TRBV1	-	TRBJ1-4	CTSSLSLRGTHEKLFF
TRBV19	-	TRBJ1-4	CASSTYANEKLFF
TRBV27	-	TRBJ2-5	CASSIVGAWETQYF
TRBV11-2	-	TRBJ2-3	CASSVRGSTDTQYF
TRBV6-6	TRBD1	TRBJ1-6	CASSYGTGVSPLHF
TRBV6-4	-	TRBJ1-1	CASSDSRNTEAFF
TRBV7-7	-	TRBJ2-1	CASSSDRYNEQFF
TRBV30	TRBD2	TRBJ2-7	CAWTGTSAEQYF
TRBV6-5	TRBD2	TRBJ2-3	CASIQSGGATDTQYF
TRBV28	-	TRBJ1-2	CASSLWRVGNYGYTF
TRBV4-2	TRBD2	TRBJ2-1	CASSQAPGWSGTYNEQFF
TRBV9	-	TRBJ1-2	CASSVGVVFYGYTF
TRBV28	-	TRBJ1-4	CASSHLSSGRGEAKLFF
TRBV18	-	TRBJ2-3	CASSPRSGETDTQYF
TRBV27	-	TRBJ2-5	CASSFRETQYF
TRBV19	TRBD2	TRBJ2-2	CASIRVGLAGSSGELFF
TRBV7-6	-	TRBJ1-1	CASSLGSTVNTEAFF
TRBV27	TRBD1	TRBJ1-2	CASSLSPLGQGLGYTF
TRBV27	-	TRBJ1-5	CASSPRQYSNQPQHF
TRBV28	TRBD1	TRBJ1-5	CASSWTGANQPQHF
TRBV7-2	TRBD1	TRBJ1-6	CASSFTGTGPLSPLHF
TRBV18	-	TRBJ2-3	CASSRSGGTDTQYF
TRBV5-1	-	TRBJ2-5	CASSREETQYF
TRBV4-2	-	TRBJ2-2	CASSQQITGNTGELFF
TRBV7-6	-	TRBJ1-3	CASSPARGNTIYF
TRBV5-4	-	TRBJ2-7	CASSSAGGYEQYF
TRBV4-1	-	TRBJ1-5	CASSQVTGLNQPQHF
TRBV5-6	TRBD2	TRBJ2-4	CATKRGALNDIQYF
TRBV7-6	-	TRBJ2-3	CASSLARGTDTQYF
TRBV7-9	-	TRBJ2-1	CASSPNLALALYNEQFF
TRBV2	-	TRBJ2-4	CASRGVAAVVNIQYF